The 28 T cell receptor beta chains given below trace back to one sample, sequenced in a study of identifying expanded T cells in peripheral blood. Profiling relied on immunoSEQ multiplex PCR, and the TCRdb table lists in-frame clones only, not all of them. The data contain under 120,000 clones, around 89% of them singletons. Sequenced input: blood. The source of these receptors is a person between 18 and 70 years old in good health.

This chain connects TRBV29-1 to TRBJ1-4; D is unresolved. Germline lookup yields CDR1 SQVTM and CDR2 ANQGSEA. There are 13 residues in the CDR3. V lost 0 bases and J 8 bases, leaving 10 bases between the germline ends. As DNA, the CDR3 is TGCAGCGTTGAAGATCCCGGTACCGAAAAACTGTTTTTT. Translating it yields CSVEDPGTEKLFF.

The CDR3 sequence is CAALTGLDTEAFF. The CDR3 coding sequence is TGTGCCGCATTGACAGGGTTGGACACTGAAGCTTTCTTT. This sequence joins TRBV6-6 and TRBJ1-1; 7 nucleotides line up with TRBD1. Germline values: CDR1 MNHNY, CDR2 SVGAGI (reference sequence). This CDR3 has 13 amino acids. The junction had 9 bases not matched to a gene; V was cut back by 11 bases and J by 3 bases.

V gene TRBV6-6 combines with J gene TRBJ2-7, with 8 bases aligning to TRBD2. Germline V gene data show CDR1 as MNHNY and CDR2 as SVGAGI (reference sequence). The CDR3 has 14 residues. V was clipped by 7 bases and J by 7 bases; unmatched bases: 12. The CDR3 nucleotides are TGTGCCAGCACCGAGGGGCCCACGGGAGGGGAGCAGTACTTC. Translation: CASTEGPTGGEQYF.

The CDR3 nucleotides are TGTGCCAGCAGTTCAGGGGTCGGCTACAATGAGCAGTTCTTC. It translates to CASSSGVGYNEQFF. The chain couples TRBV28 to TRBJ2-1; TRBD1 might be the D (6 bases). The CDR3 runs to 14 residues. The germline CDR1 and CDR2 sequences are MDHEN and SYDVKM. V lost 4 bases, J lost 3 bases, and 10 bases lay in between.

V and J are TRBV5-4 and TRBJ1-2; D call uncertain. The CDR3 spans 13 residues. Trimming removed 5 bases from V and 8 bases from J, with 16 bases in between. Germline CDR1 SGHNT, CDR2 YYREEE (reference sequence). The CDR3 DNA sequence: TGTGCCAGCAGGACCTGGACCGGGAGAGGCTACACCTTC. This encodes CASRTWTGRGYTF.

The chain uses TRBV19 and TRBJ1-5; 9 bases agree with TRBD1. J lost 9 bases, V lost 4 bases, and 10 bases had no gene match. This CDR3 region has 15 residues. Germline V lookup: CDR1 LNHDA, CDR2 SQIVND (reference sequence). The CDR3 protein is CASSTPDRGASPQHF. DNA of the CDR3: TGTGCCAGTAGTACCCCTGACAGGGGGGCTTCGCCCCAGCATTTT.

The sample holds a few counts of this clone. The chain couples TRBV2 to TRBJ2-5; 10 bases match TRBD2. Trimming at V came to 1 base and at J to 6 bases, leaving 8 bases not matched to a gene. The CDR3 extends over 16 amino acids. From germline, CDR1 is SNHLY and CDR2 FYNNEI. CDR3 in amino acids: CASSEEYSGGVQTQYF. Here the CDR3 DNA reads TGTGCCAGCAGTGAAGAGTACAGCGGGGGGGTCCAGACCCAGTACTTC. The variable domain in full, completed from reference TRBV2 and TRBJ2-5, reads EPEVTQTPSHQVTQMGQEVILRCVPISNHLYFYWYRQILGQKVEFLVSFYNNEISEKSEIFDDQFSVERPDGSNFTLKIRSTKLEDSAMYFCASSEEYSGGVQTQYFGPGTRLLVL.

J is TRBJ1-1 and V is TRBV29-1, with TRBD1 matching 7 bases. Per germline, CDR1 SQVTM and CDR2 ANQGSEA. This CDR3 has 14 residues. The V segment lost 6 bases and the J segment 4 bases; nucleotides outside the gene matches: 11. The CDR3 spells CSVRQGDLGTEAFF. The CDR3 region has the DNA TGCAGCGTAAGACAGGGCGACCTGGGCACTGAAGCTTTCTTT.

The CDR3 protein is CASSLGDYNEQFF. CDR3 bases: TGCGCCAGCAGCTTAGGGGACTACAATGAGCAGTTCTTC. V gene TRBV5-1 combines with J gene TRBJ2-1; TRBD1 might be the D (5 bases). This CDR3 spans 13 amino acids. The V gene lost 2 bases and the J gene lost 3 bases, with 6 bases spanning the gap. Germline CDR1 reads SGHRS; CDR2 reads YFSETQ.

This clone was detected only a few times. The chain combines TRBV7-2 with TRBJ2-5, with D unclear. The CDR3 runs to 13 residues. Deletions cut 1 base from V and 5 bases from J, with 8 bases between. The germline V gene has CDR1 SGHTA and CDR2 FQGNSA. CDR3 nucleotide sequence: TGTGCCAGCAGCTTAGTCTGGGTGGAGACCCAGTACTTC. Translated: CASSLVWVETQYF.

The rearrangement links TRBV6-4 to TRBJ2-3; D perhaps matches TRBD1 (5 bases). Germline loops: CDR1 MRHNA, CDR2 SNTAGT. The CDR3 has 15 residues. V was clipped by 4 bases and J by 2 bases, with 13 bases between them. CDR3 sequence reads: CASSAQDNPTDTQYF. The DNA for the CDR3 is TGTGCCAGCAGTGCCCAGGACAACCCCACAGATACGCAGTATTTT.

Regarding this clone: In the same sample, other DNA sequences code for this CDR3. This chain links TRBV5-1 with TRBJ1-1, with a weak D call TRBD1 (5 bases). This CDR3 is built from 14 residues. Germline-derived CDR1 and CDR2 are SGHRS and YFSETQ. Trimming took 4 bases from V and 1 from J, leaving 11 bases between them. CDR3 loop: CASSPGTANTEAFF. DNA for the CDR3: TGCGCCAGCAGCCCCGGGACGGCGAACACTGAAGCTTTCTTT.

This rearrangement joins TRBV6-6 to TRBJ1-3; unclear D gene. From germline, CDR1 is MNHNY and CDR2 SVGAGI (reference sequence). With 7 bases removed from V and 0 bases from J, the gap between germline ends came to 10 bases. CDR3 length: 14 residues. The CDR3 coding sequence is TGTGCCAGCACCGCACCCAGCTCTGGAAACACCATATATTTT. Its protein is CASTAPSSGNTIYF.

The rearrangement joins TRBV30 to TRBJ1-2; tentative D call: TRBD1 (6 bases). Trimming cost V 3 bases and J 4 bases, with 24 bases left between them. CDR1 GTSNPN and CDR2 SVGIG come from the germline V gene (reference sequence). This CDR3 region has 17 residues. The CDR3 spells CAWRSARGPRLPYGYTF. CDR3 DNA: TGTGCCTGGAGATCTGCCAGGGGCCCGCGCTTACCCTATGGCTACACCTTC. Filled out from reference TRBV30 and TRBJ1-2, the complete variable domain reads SQTIHQWPATLVQPVGSPLSLECTVEGTSNPNLYWYRQAAGRGLQLLFYSVGIGQISSEVPQNLSASRPQDRQFILSSKKLLLSDSGFYLCAWRSARGPRLPYGYTFGSGTRLTVV.

The chain joins TRBV30 to TRBJ2-7, with TRBD1 matching 10 bases. CDR3 length: 11 residues. V lost 8 bases, J lost 5 bases, and 3 bases stayed unmatched. Germline V gene data show CDR1 as GTSNPN and CDR2 as SVGIG (reference sequence). The CDR3 region is CAGDRGHEQYF. The CDR3 region has the DNA TGTGCCGGGGACAGGGGCCACGAGCAGTACTTC.

This clone was observed a few times. The rearrangement links TRBV5-8 to TRBJ2-1; 7 nucleotides agree with TRBD1. The CDR3 covers 15 residues. V shed 4 bases and J 3 bases; nucleotides not matched to a gene: 7. Germline CDR1 reads SGHTS; CDR2 reads YDEGEE. CDR3 nucleotide sequence: TGTGCCAGCAGCGCCTGGGACAGCCTCTACAATGAGCAGTTCTTC. Translation gives CASSAWDSLYNEQFF.

The CDR3 region is CASSSTGTSGDYEQYF. The CDR3 nucleotides are TGTGCCAGCAGCTCCACCGGGACTAGCGGGGATTACGAGCAGTACTTC. The genes are TRBV11-2 and TRBJ2-7; 13 bases agree with TRBD2. The CDR3 contains 16 residues. Germline CDR1 SGHAT, CDR2 FQNNGV. V lost 4 bases and J lost 4; bases outside the gene matches: 7.

The chain has TRBV7-2 and TRBJ1-6; D uncertain. The V end was cut by 5 bases, the J end by 11 bases, with 22 bases between. The germline gives CDR1 SGHTA, CDR2 FQGNSA. The CDR3 extends over 16 amino acids. In nucleotides, the CDR3 is TGTGCCAGCAGCCCCTCTCGTGAGAGGTCTTTGGCACCCCTCCACTTT. This translates into CASSPSRERSLAPLHF.

The rearrangement links TRBV7-2 to TRBJ1-6; TRBD1 matches at 10 bases. V lost 3 bases and J lost 4; bases outside the gene matches: 3. This CDR3 region has 16 residues. The germline gives CDR1 SGHTA, CDR2 FQGNSA. The CDR3 DNA reads as TGTGCCAGCAGCTTTTGGGACAGGGGATATAATTCACCCCTCCACTTT. Its translation: CASSFWDRGYNSPLHF.

The J gene is TRBJ2-5, the V gene TRBV7-8, with a weak D call TRBD2 (5 bases). The CDR3 runs to 14 residues. With 5 bases removed from V and 5 bases from J, the gap between germline ends came to 15 bases. CDR1 and CDR2 (germline): SGHVS, FQNEAQ. The CDR3 nucleotides read TGTGCCAGCAGCCCCTTGAGCGGCCGGGAGACCCAGTACTTC. It specifies CASSPLSGRETQYF.

This chain connects TRBV2 to TRBJ2-7; TRBD1 aligns across 7 bases. The V gene end was trimmed by 4 bases and the J gene end by 3 bases; junction bases not matched to a gene: 6. The CDR3 has 14 residues. Germline V lookup: CDR1 SNHLY, CDR2 FYNNEI. The CDR3 sequence: CASSVENRGYEQYF. The CDR3 coding sequence is TGTGCCAGCAGTGTCGAGAACAGGGGCTACGAGCAGTACTTC. The entire variable domain, with the rest obtained from reference TRBV2 and TRBJ2-7, is as follows: EPEVTQTPSHQVTQMGQEVILRCVPISNHLYFYWYRQILGQKVEFLVSFYNNEISEKSEIFDDQFSVERPDGSNFTLKIRSTKLEDSAMYFCASSVENRGYEQYFGPGTRLTVT.

The chain combines TRBV7-6 with TRBJ2-6, with D uncertain. Trimming removed 5 bases at V and 3 bases at J, with 8 bases between. CDR1 SGHVS and CDR2 FNYEAQ come from the germline V gene. The CDR3 runs to 14 residues. In DNA form, the CDR3 reads TGTGCCAGCAGCCCGGTGCTTGGGGCCAACGTCCTGACTTTC. Translating it yields CASSPVLGANVLTF.

Remarks on this clone: Other DNA sequences in this specimen translate into the identical CDR3. CDR3 in amino acids: CASSSGQNTEAFF. CDR3 DNA: TGCGCCAGCAGCAGCGGGCAGAACACTGAAGCTTTCTTT. V is TRBV5-1 and J is TRBJ1-1; D is unresolved. This CDR3 has 13 residues. The V gene lost 4 bases and the J gene lost 1 base, with 8 bases spanning the gap. CDR1 SGHRS and CDR2 YFSETQ come from the germline V gene.

The CDR3, as DNA: TGTGCCAGCAGCAGGACGACAGGGGCACTATCGCAGTATTTT. It codes for CASSRTTGALSQYF. The chain links TRBV7-2 to TRBJ2-3, with 8 bases that match TRBD1. The V and J ends lost 5 bases and 10 bases, in that order; junction bases with no gene match: 11. The CDR3 covers 14 residues. Germline CDR1 and CDR2: SGHTA and FQGNSA.

This clone was detected a few times. This rearrangement joins TRBV11-2 to TRBJ2-7; D call uncertain. Trimming took 7 bases from V and 9 from J, leaving 19 bases between them. Germline V gene lookup returns CDR1 SGHAT and CDR2 FQNNGV. The CDR3 spans 13 residues. For the CDR3, the DNA is TGTGCCAGCACCCCGTTCTCCACTACGGGGCAGTACTTC. Encoded protein: CASTPFSTTGQYF.

CDR3 coding DNA: TGCGCCAGCAGCTCTCCTGGCGGGCTCGCCGGGGAGCTGTTTTTT. Translating gives CASSSPGGLAGELFF. The rearrangement joins TRBV5-1 to TRBJ2-2, with D possibly matching TRBD2 (5 bases). The V and J ends lost 3 bases and 6 bases respectively, with 15 bases between them. Germline V gene data show CDR1 as SGHRS and CDR2 as YFSETQ. The CDR3 is 15 amino acids.

This chain uses TRBV11-2 with TRBJ1-1; 10 bases align to TRBD1. CDR1 and CDR2 from the germline V gene are SGHAT and FQNNGV. The CDR3 covers 16 residues. V gave up 1 base and J gave up 1 base; unmatched junction bases: 3. CDR3 protein: CASSLGQGARNTEAFF. Written as DNA, the CDR3 is TGTGCCAGCAGCTTAGGACAGGGGGCTAGGAACACTGAAGCTTTCTTT.

The genes are TRBV11-2 and TRBJ1-1; 10 nucleotides match TRBD1. The CDR3 runs to 14 residues. J lost 3 bases, V lost 5 bases, and 3 bases had no gene match. Germline loops: CDR1 SGHAT, CDR2 FQNNGV. The CDR3 DNA sequence: TGTGCCAGCAGCCCCGGGACAGGGGACACTGAAGCTTTCTTT. This codes for CASSPGTGDTEAFF.